The 21 T cell receptor beta chains reported below all come from one sample, sequenced in a study of regulatory dendritic cells for organ transplantation. Clones were sequenced by immunoSEQ multiplex PCR, and TCRdb holds only the in-frame ones, with some missing. The sample yields approximately 11,000 clones, 75% to 90% seen once. For these TCRs, the target antigens are not known. Sorted subsets were CFSE-labeled and cultured less than six days with allogeneic dendritic cells. Material for sequencing was memory CD4+ T cells from blood cultured with dendritic cells. Subset given: CD45RO+ memory T cells. The receptors were gathered from a human donor in good health.

The rearrangement links TRBV4-1 to TRBJ2-1; 8 bases are shared with TRBD2. The CDR3 extends over 15 amino acids. Germline V gives CDR1 MGHRA, CDR2 YSYEKL. With 0 bases clipped from V and 3 bases from J, the junction kept 1 base outside the gene matches. The CDR3 reads CASSQEGTSYNEQFF. The CDR3 DNA reads as TGCGCCAGCAGCCAAGAAGGGACTAGCTACAATGAGCAGTTCTTC.

This chain joins TRBV18 and TRBJ1-2, with 7 bases lining up with TRBD1. The trim removed 2 bases at V and 5 bases at J, leaving 8 bases unmatched. This CDR3 has 15 amino acids. Germline CDR1 KGHSH, CDR2 LQKENI. In nucleotides, the CDR3 is TGTGCCAGCTCACCAGTGGACAGGACACCATATGGCTACACCTTC. This sequence encodes CASSPVDRTPYGYTF. Full variable domain (remainder filled in from reference TRBV18 and TRBJ1-2): NAGVMQNPRHLVRRRGQEARLRCSPMKGHSHVYWYRQLPEEGLKFMVYLQKENIIDESGMPKERFSAEFPKEGPSILRIQQVVRGDSAAYFCASSPVDRTPYGYTFGSGTRLTVV.

This sequence joins TRBV21-1 and TRBJ2-7; the table's D gene call, TRBD1, was not cross checked with the DNA. TRBV21-1 is labeled a pseudogene. CDR3 length: 16 amino acids. CDR3: CASSRLQGACSYEQYF. The CDR3 DNA follows: TGTGCCAGCAGCAGACTACAGGGGGCATGTTCCTACGAGCAGTACTTC.

This clone was found a few times. The chain combines TRBV7-9 with TRBJ1-1, with D hard to call. V was trimmed by 3 bases and J by 0 bases, leaving 8 bases between them. CDR3 size: 14 residues. Germline assignment: CDR1 SEHNR and CDR2 FQNEAQ (reference sequence). Written as DNA, the CDR3 is TGTGCCAGCAGCTTCGGACGGATGAACACTGAAGCTTTCTTT. This encodes CASSFGRMNTEAFF. Drawing the rest from reference TRBV7-9 and TRBJ1-1, the complete variable domain is DTGVSQNPRHKITKRGQNVTFRCDPISEHNRLYWYRQTLGQGPEFLTYFQNEAQLEKSRLLSDRFSAERPKGSFSTLEIQRTEQGDSAMYLCASSFGRMNTEAFFGQGTRLTVV.

The count of this clone is one. V usage is TRBV4-1 and J usage is TRBJ2-3, with D possibly being TRBD2 (6 bases). V lost 6 bases, J lost 0 bases, and 10 bases lay in between. CDR1 MGHRA and CDR2 YSYEKL come from the germline V gene. The CDR3 loop spans 14 amino acids. CDR3 in amino acids: CASRGGLSTDTQYF. For the CDR3, the DNA is TGCGCCAGCAGGGGGGGATTAAGCACAGATACGCAGTATTTT.

The rearrangement joins TRBV4-1 to TRBJ2-3; D is undetermined. From germline, CDR1 is MGHRA and CDR2 YSYEKL. The CDR3 runs 15 residues. V was pared by 0 bases and J by 4 bases, with 11 bases between. The CDR3 coding sequence is TGCGCCAGCAGCCAAGAAGAATCGGCCGCAGATACGCAGTATTTT. Its protein is CASSQEESAADTQYF.

This chain joins TRBV6-8 and TRBJ1-1; the D gene is possibly TRBD1 (5 bases). CDR1 is MNHGY, CDR2 SAAAGT, per germline. V shed 3 bases and J shed 6 bases, with 26 bases lying between them. The CDR3 is made up of 18 amino acids. CDR3 nucleotide sequence: TGTGCCAGCAGTTATGTCAGGGCGGTGGTATGGGGGGTGGCTGAAGCTTTCTTT. It codes for CASSYVRAVVWGVAEAFF.

CDR3 nucleotides: TGTGCCAGCTCGGCCGGGACAGGGTATAGGTATGGCTACACCTTC. Its protein product is CASSAGTGYRYGYTF. The J gene is TRBJ1-2, the V gene TRBV7-9, with 9 bases identical to TRBD1. The germline CDR1 and CDR2 sequences are SEHNR and FQNEAQ (reference sequence). V lost 8 bases and J lost 5; bases outside the gene matches: 12. The CDR3 length is 15 residues.

The chain employs TRBV7-2 and TRBJ2-7; 10 bases agree with TRBD2. This CDR3 region has 15 residues. Germline loops: CDR1 SGHTA, CDR2 FQGNSA. The V gene end was trimmed by 4 bases and the J gene end by 1 base; junction bases not matched to a gene: 4. The CDR3 protein is CASSSWTSGSYEQYF. As DNA, the CDR3 is TGTGCCAGCAGCTCGTGGACTAGCGGTTCCTACGAGCAGTACTTC.

This clone showed up just once. V usage is TRBV7-3 and J usage is TRBJ2-7; the D gene is possibly TRBD1 (6 bases). Germline values: CDR1 SGHTA, CDR2 FQGTGA. The CDR3 has 12 amino acids. V lost 8 bases and J lost 0, with 8 bases in between. Here the CDR3 reads CASPRGSYEQYF. The DNA of the CDR3 is TGTGCCAGCCCCAGGGGCTCCTACGAGCAGTACTTC.

The genes are TRBV19 and TRBJ2-5; D perhaps matches TRBD1 (6 bases). The ends were cut back, 5 bases at V and 1 base at J, with 17 bases in the middle. Germline V gives CDR1 LNHDA, CDR2 SQIVND (reference sequence). The CDR3 is 16 amino acids. CDR3 nucleotide sequence: TGTGCCAGTAGTCCCCTCGGAACAGGGTCCCAAGAGACCCAGTACTTC. This translates into CASSPLGTGSQETQYF.

Only a few counts were recorded for this clone. V usage is TRBV2 and J usage is TRBJ1-5, with unresolved D. The CDR3 totals 14 residues. The V end was cut by 5 bases, the J end by 4 bases, with 12 bases between. Germline assignment: CDR1 SNHLY and CDR2 FYNNEI. CDR3 nucleotides: TGTGCCAGCAGTTCCATCGACGGGAATCAGCCCCAGCATTTT. This gives the protein CASSSIDGNQPQHF.

This clone has more than one count but fewer than ten. The J gene is TRBJ2-7, the V gene TRBV18, with D perhaps TRBD1 (5 bases). CDR3 length equals 16 residues. Germline CDR1 and CDR2: KGHSH and LQKENI. V was clipped by 3 bases and J by 3 bases, with 18 bases between them. CDR3 nucleotides: TGTGCCAGCTCACCTGTGGAGACAGCCTTTTTCTACGAGCAGTACTTC. This gives the protein CASSPVETAFFYEQYF.

CDR3 sequence reads: CASSETGRTYNEQFF. In DNA form, the CDR3 reads TGTGCCAGCTCCGAGACGGGGAGAACCTACAATGAGCAGTTCTTC. The genes are TRBV27 and TRBJ2-1; maybe TRBD2 (5 bases). With 8 bases removed from V and 2 bases from J, the gap between germline ends came to 16 bases. Germline lookup yields CDR1 MNHEY and CDR2 SMNVEV (reference sequence). The CDR3 has 15 residues.

This chain connects TRBV19 to TRBJ2-3; the D gene could be TRBD1 or TRBD2 (7 bases each). The germline V gene encodes CDR1 LNHDA and CDR2 SQIVND (reference sequence). The CDR3 runs to 13 residues. The V and J ends lost 3 bases and 6 bases respectively, with 10 bases between them. CDR3 region: CASSIRGGDTQYF. The DNA for the CDR3 is TGTGCCAGTAGTATCAGGGGGGGCGATACGCAGTATTTT.

The chain uses TRBV2 and TRBJ2-1; TRBD2 matches at 10 bases. J gave up 2 bases and V 4 bases, and 2 bases lay outside the gene matches. From germline, CDR1 is SNHLY and CDR2 FYNNEI. The CDR3 contains 15 residues. CDR3 residues: CASSVLAGAYNEQFF. The DNA for the CDR3 is TGTGCCAGCAGTGTTCTAGCGGGGGCCTACAATGAGCAGTTCTTC.

This chain links TRBV4-3 with TRBJ2-2; either TRBD1 or TRBD2 may fit D (5 bases each). Germline-derived CDR1 and CDR2 are LGHNA and YSLEER. The CDR3 is 15 residues long. Trimming cost V 6 bases and J 5 bases, with 16 bases left between them. CDR3: CASRGVGIDTGELFF. For the CDR3, the DNA is TGCGCCAGCAGGGGGGTGGGTATCGATACCGGGGAGCTGTTTTTT.

The V and J genes are TRBV11-2 and TRBJ2-7; TRBD2 is a possible D gene (6 bases). V was shortened by 3 bases and J by 5 bases, with 26 bases between the two germline ends. Germline-derived CDR1 and CDR2 are SGHAT and FQNNGV. This CDR3 has 18 residues. The DNA of the CDR3 is TGTGCCAGCAGCTTTGCAGGGAGGTATGTATCCCAACTCGACGAGCAGTACTTC. Its translation: CASSFAGRYVSQLDEQYF.

V gene TRBV28 combines with J gene TRBJ2-7; possibly TRBD2 for D (5 bases). CDR1 MDHEN and CDR2 SYDVKM come from the germline V gene. This CDR3 is built from 16 residues. V lost 2 bases and J lost 0, with 14 bases in between. DNA of the CDR3: TGTGCCAGCAGTTTACCCCGGACTCGCAGCTCCTACGAGCAGTACTTC. Translated: CASSLPRTRSSYEQYF.

The chain combines TRBV14 with TRBJ2-2; D may be TRBD1 (6 bases). Trimming cost V 0 bases and J 6 bases, with 8 bases left between them. CDR1 is SGHDN, CDR2 FVKESK, per germline. The CDR3 is 14 residues long. The DNA for the CDR3 is TGTGCCAGCAGCCAAGACGAGGGGGCCGGGGAGCTGTTTTTT. Encoded protein: CASSQDEGAGELFF.

Only a few counts were recorded for this clone. This chain joins TRBV19 and TRBJ1-5, with D perhaps matching TRBD1 (6 bases). The CDR3 sequence is 15 residues long. Germline CDR1 LNHDA, CDR2 SQIVND (reference sequence). The V end lost 11 bases, the J end lost 0 bases, and 17 bases lay between the germline ends. The CDR3 loop is CACEPTGYSNQPQHF. CDR3 DNA: TGTGCCTGCGAACCGACAGGCTATAGCAATCAGCCCCAGCATTTT.